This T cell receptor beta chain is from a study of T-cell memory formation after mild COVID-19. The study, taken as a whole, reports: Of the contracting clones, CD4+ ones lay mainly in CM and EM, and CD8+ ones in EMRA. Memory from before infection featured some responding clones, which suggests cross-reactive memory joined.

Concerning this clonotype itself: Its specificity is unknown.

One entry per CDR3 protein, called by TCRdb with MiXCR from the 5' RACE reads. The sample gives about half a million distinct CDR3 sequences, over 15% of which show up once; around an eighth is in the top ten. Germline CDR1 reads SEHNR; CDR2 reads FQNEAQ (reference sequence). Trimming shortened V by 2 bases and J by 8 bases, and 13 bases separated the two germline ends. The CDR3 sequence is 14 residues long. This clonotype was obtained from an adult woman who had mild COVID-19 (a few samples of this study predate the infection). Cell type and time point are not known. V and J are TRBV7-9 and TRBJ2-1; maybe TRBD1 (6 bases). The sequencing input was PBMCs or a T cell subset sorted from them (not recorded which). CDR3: CASSLTGYVDEQFF. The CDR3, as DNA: TGTGCCAGCAGCTTAACAGGGTATGTTGATGAGCAGTTCTTC.